Listed here are 26 T cell receptor beta chains from one sample, sequenced in a study of T cell repertoires in cytomegalovirus infection. TCRdb redid the calling of the reads with MiXCR, one entry per CDR3 protein. This sample carries roughly 630,000 distinct CDR3 sequences, 20% to 25% of them seen once, and the ten largest clones take approximately 8%. What was sequenced was CD8+ T cells from PBMCs. These receptors were collected from a human donor in good health (CMV status not recorded). Some clones in this sample may be carry-over from other donors' samples.

The sample holds many counts of this clonotype. The rearrangement uses TRBV6-5 and TRBJ2-3; D is unresolved. CDR1 is MNHEY and CDR2 is SVGAGI in the germline V gene. V dropped 4 bases and J dropped 3 bases, with 11 bases sitting between them. This CDR3 has 14 residues. CDR3 nucleotides: TGTGCCAGCAGTTTGGTTTCGCGGACAGATACGCAGTATTTT. Residues: CASSLVSRTDTQYF.

This chain uses TRBV2 with TRBJ2-2; D assignment may be TRBD1 or TRBD2 (6 bases each). CDR3 size: 16 residues. The germline CDR1 and CDR2 sequences are SNHLY and FYNNEI. The ends were cut back, 7 bases at V and 1 base at J, with 16 bases in the middle. The CDR3 region is CASTHSEGGNTGELFF. In DNA form, the CDR3 reads TGTGCCAGCACTCACTCGGAGGGGGGGAACACCGGGGAGCTGTTTTTT.

This clonotype has more than one count but fewer than ten. V usage is TRBV6-6 and J usage is TRBJ2-3; the match to TRBD2 covers 7 bases. V gave up 9 bases and J gave up 1 base; unmatched junction bases: 7. From germline, CDR1 is MNHNY and CDR2 SVGAGI (reference sequence). The CDR3 is 14 residues long. CDR3 DNA sequence: TGTGCCAGTACGGGGAGGGAACGCACAGATACGCAGTATTTT. Amino acids: CASTGRERTDTQYF.

This clonotype was recorded at least ten times. This rearrangement joins TRBV7-9 to TRBJ1-1, with D hard to call. This CDR3 is 12 amino acids long. Germline assignment: CDR1 SEHNR and CDR2 FQNEAQ (reference sequence). The V gene lost 1 base and the J gene lost 7 bases, with 7 bases spanning the gap. The CDR3, as DNA: TGTGCCAGCAGCTTAGGGGTAATTGAAGCTTTCTTT. It is translated as CASSLGVIEAFF.

This clonotype was observed once. One base away lies a much larger clone, so this may be a sequencing read error. The V call is TRBV6-2 or TRBV6-3, the J call TRBJ1-1; possible D gene TRBD1, 6 bases. V was trimmed by 7 bases and J by 3 bases, leaving 21 bases between them. From germline, CDR1 is MNHEY and CDR2 SVGEGT. The CDR3 consists of 16 residues. CDR3 bases: TGTGCCAGCACCCAACCCTCCAGGGGTTGGGACACTGAAGCTTTCTTT. This translates into CASTQPSRGWDTEAFF.

The CDR3 protein is CASSPSIGQSNQPQHF. The CDR3 nucleotides read TGTGCCAGCAGCCCCTCCATAGGACAGAGCAATCAGCCCCAGCATTTT. The rearrangement joins TRBV4-2 to TRBJ1-5, with TRBD1 as a possible D gene (6 bases). V was clipped by 4 bases and J by 1 base, with 14 bases between them. Germline assignment: CDR1 LGHNA and CDR2 YNFKEQ. This CDR3 has 16 residues.

This clonotype has a count of ten or more. The genes are TRBV7-2 and TRBJ2-5; D is uncertain. Between the trimmed V and J ends, which lost 3 bases and 4 bases, there was a span of 9 bases. Germline V gene lookup returns CDR1 SGHTA and CDR2 FQGNSA. The CDR3 has 13 residues. CDR3 sequence (DNA): TGTGCCAGCAGCTTGCCAGAAGGAGAGACCCAGTACTTC. Translating it yields CASSLPEGETQYF. Combining the CDR3 with reference TRBV7-2 and TRBJ2-5 gives the whole variable domain GAGVSQSPSNKVTEKGKDVELRCDPISGHTALYWYRQSLGQGLEFLIYFQGNSAPDKSGLPSDRFSAERTGGSVSTLTIQRTQQEDSAVYLCASSLPEGETQYFGPGTRLLVL.

This clonotype was counted at least ten times. This sequence joins TRBV7-2 and TRBJ2-5; D not certain. V shed 4 bases and J shed 5 bases, with 8 bases lying between them. Germline V CDR1 and CDR2: SGHTA, FQGNSA. This CDR3 spans 12 amino acids. The CDR3 loop is CASSSTGETQYF. As DNA, the CDR3 is TGTGCCAGCAGCTCGACCGGCGAGACCCAGTACTTC. The whole variable domain, remainder taken from reference TRBV7-2 and TRBJ2-5, is GAGVSQSPSNKVTEKGKDVELRCDPISGHTALYWYRQSLGQGLEFLIYFQGNSAPDKSGLPSDRFSAERTGGSVSTLTIQRTQQEDSAVYLCASSSTGETQYFGPGTRLLVL.

This clonotype appeared a few times. The chain carries TRBV6-1 and TRBJ2-7; D is uncertain. With 5 bases removed from V and 0 bases from J, the gap between germline ends came to 5 bases. Looked up from germline, CDR1 is MNHNS and CDR2 is SASEGT. The CDR3 is made up of 12 amino acids. CDR3 region: CASSQSSYEQYV. CDR3 sequence (DNA): TGTGCCAGCAGTCAGAGCTCCTACGAGCAGTACGTC.

V gene TRBV29-1 combines with J gene TRBJ1-2, with TRBD1 matching over 9 bases. Germline lookup yields CDR1 SQVTM and CDR2 ANQGSEA. The CDR3 covers 14 residues. J was trimmed by 8 bases and V by 6 bases; bases with no gene match: 13. The CDR3 sequence is CSVDAGTGTGGYTF. In nucleotides, the CDR3 is TGCAGCGTCGACGCCGGGACAGGGACTGGAGGCTACACCTTC.

This clonotype has a handful of counts. The chain joins TRBV7-4 to TRBJ2-7; 8 nucleotides line up with TRBD1. The V and J ends lost 0 bases and 5 bases, in that order; junction bases with no gene match: 9. The CDR3 length is 16 residues. The V gene's germline CDR1 is SGHVT and CDR2 SQSDAQ. The CDR3 coding sequence is TGTGCCAGCAGCTTAGCAGCCGGGACAGGAATCAACGAGCAGTACGTC. This translates into CASSLAAGTGINEQYV.

This clonotype was seen at least ten times. This rearrangement joins TRBV12-3 or TRBV12-4 to TRBJ2-1; D gene uncertain. V was cut by 3 bases and J by 2 bases, with 8 bases left in between. There are 14 residues in the CDR3. Here the CDR3 DNA reads TGTGCCAGCAGTTTGATCTCAACCTACAATGAGCAGTTCTTC. Translation: CASSLISTYNEQFF.

This clonotype showed up many times. The chain recombines TRBV12-3 or TRBV12-4 with TRBJ1-1, with 7 positions matching TRBD1. The CDR3 is 15 residues long. The V segment lost 6 bases and the J segment 1 base; nucleotides outside the gene matches: 8. The CDR3 sequence: CASRLQGPGNTEAFF. As DNA, the CDR3 is TGTGCCAGCAGACTACAGGGGCCAGGGAACACTGAAGCTTTCTTT.

Concerning this clonotype itself: A much larger clone differs by one base, so this may be a read error. The chain has TRBV7-6 and TRBJ2-1; the match to TRBD1 covers 7 bases. This CDR3 comprises 13 residues. The V gene's germline CDR1 is SGHVS and CDR2 FNYEAQ. The V and J ends lost 4 bases and 12 bases, in that order; junction bases with no gene match: 9. The CDR3 DNA reads as TGTGCCAGCAGCTCCATAACAGGGGATGTGCAGTTCTTC. Protein: CASSSITGDVQFF. The full variable domain, in which reference TRBV7-6 and TRBJ2-1 provide the parts outside the CDR3, is GAGVSQSPRYKVTKRGQDVALRCDPISGHVSLYWYRQALGQGPEFLTYFNYEAQQDKSGLPNDRFSAERPEGSISTLTIQRTEQRDSAMYRCASSSITGDVQFFGPGTRLTVL.

This clonotype was observed at least ten times. This chain's CDR3 is CASSLTTGVDTEAFF. The CDR3 DNA reads TGTGCCAGCAGCTTGACTACAGGGGTGGACACTGAAGCTTTCTTT. V gene TRBV7-2 combines with J gene TRBJ1-1; 7 bases line up with TRBD1. V was pared by 3 bases and J by 3 bases, with 7 bases of the junction left unmatched. The CDR3 spans 15 residues. Germline loops: CDR1 SGHTA, CDR2 FQGNSA.

This clonotype has at least ten counts. This sequence joins TRBV7-6 and TRBJ2-1, with 14 bases identical to TRBD2. Trimming cost V 3 bases and J 8 bases; bases outside gene matches: 6. Germline V gene lookup returns CDR1 SGHVS and CDR2 FNYEAQ. The CDR3 length is 16 residues. The DNA of the CDR3 is TGTGCCAGCAGCTTGGAGACTAGCGGGGGGGCCGATGAGCAGTTCTTC. Its protein is CASSLETSGGADEQFF. Combining the CDR3 with reference TRBV7-6 and TRBJ2-1 gives the whole variable domain GAGVSQSPRYKVTKRGQDVALRCDPISGHVSLYWYRQALGQGPEFLTYFNYEAQQDKSGLPNDRFSAERPEGSISTLTIQRTEQRDSAMYRCASSLETSGGADEQFFGPGTRLTVL.

This clonotype was observed a handful of times. The genes are TRBV11-1 and TRBJ2-7, with 9 positions matching TRBD2. This CDR3 has 16 residues. V was clipped by 5 bases and J by 3 bases; unmatched bases: 11. Per germline, CDR1 SGHAT and CDR2 FQDESV (reference sequence). CDR3 bases: TGTGCCAGCAGCCCTCCGAGACTAGCGGTTTTCTACGAGCAGTACTTC. The encoded protein is CASSPPRLAVFYEQYF. Looking up the rest from reference TRBV11-1 and TRBJ2-7 gives the full variable domain: EAEVAQSPRYKITEKSQAVAFWCDPISGHATLYWYRQILGQGPELLVQFQDESVVDDSQLPKDRFSAERLKGVDSTLKIQPAELGDSAMYLCASSPPRLAVFYEQYFGPGTRLTVT.

In its sample, this clonotype was seen a few times. This chain links TRBV6-5 with TRBJ1-1; no clear D gene. Per germline, CDR1 MNHEY and CDR2 SVGAGI. V was shortened by 0 bases and J by 6 bases, with 23 bases between the two germline ends. The CDR3 loop spans 18 amino acids. The CDR3, as DNA: TGTGCCAGCAGTTACTCCGAGAGATATACCAGAGAGGTATCTGAAGCTTTCTTT. Translation: CASSYSERYTREVSEAFF.

This chain connects TRBV6-2 or TRBV6-3 to TRBJ2-3; D call uncertain. The V gene lost 6 bases and the J gene lost 5 bases, with 15 bases spanning the gap. CDR3 length: 14 amino acids. From germline, CDR1 is MNHEY and CDR2 SVGEGT. In nucleotides, the CDR3 is TGTGCCAGCAGCCCTTCACACACGGTAGATACGCAGTATTTT. It codes for CASSPSHTVDTQYF.

The chain couples TRBV7-9 to TRBJ2-7; the D is unclear. CDR3 length: 12 amino acids. Trimming removed 5 bases from V and 4 bases from J, with 9 bases in between. From germline, CDR1 is SEHNR and CDR2 FQNEAQ (reference sequence). The chain's CDR3 is CASSAQEYEQYV. The CDR3 bases are TGTGCCAGCAGCGCTCAGGAGTACGAGCAGTACGTC.

The chain is built from TRBV6-6 and TRBJ1-5, with D maybe TRBD1 (6 bases). Trimming cost V 0 bases and J 2 bases, with 11 bases left between them. Looked up from germline, CDR1 is MNHNY and CDR2 is SVGAGI (reference sequence). This CDR3 spans 16 amino acids. The CDR3: CASSYSGGVGNQPQHF. The CDR3 coding sequence is TGTGCCAGCAGTTACTCGGGGGGCGTCGGCAATCAGCCCCAGCATTTT.

The chain uses TRBV20-1 and TRBJ1-1; TRBD1 aligns across 8 bases. Losses at the gene ends were 3 bases for V and 4 bases for J; bases not matched to a gene: 13. The V gene's germline CDR1 is DFQATT and CDR2 SNEGSKA (reference sequence). CDR3 length equals 16 residues. The CDR3, as DNA: TGCAGTGCTAGTCGGGACAGGCCACACTCAGGCACTGAAGCTTTCTTT. Protein: CSASRDRPHSGTEAFF.

Regarding this clonotype: A read error may produce the germline difference seen at one junction end. This rearrangement joins TRBV15 to TRBJ1-5, with 7 bases lining up with TRBD1. CDR3 length equals 14 residues. Germline CDR1 and CDR2: LNHNV and YYDKDF (reference sequence). CDR3 amino acids: CATSWGTENQSQHF. In DNA form, the CDR3 reads TGTGCCACCAGCTGGGGGACAGAGAATCAGTCCCAGCATTTT. The whole variable domain, remainder taken from reference TRBV15 and TRBJ1-5, is DAMVIQNPRYQVTQFGKPVTLSCSQTLNHNVMYWYQQKSSQAPKLLFHYYDKDFNNEADTPDNFQSRRPNTSFCFLDIRSPGLGDTAMYLCATSWGTENQSQHFGDGTRLSIL.

The chain has TRBV18 and TRBJ2-2; D gene ambiguous. The ends were cut back, 7 bases at V and 0 bases at J, with 6 bases in the middle. This CDR3 has 13 amino acids. CDR1 is KGHSH and CDR2 is LQKENI in the germline V gene. The CDR3 DNA sequence: TGTGCCAGCTGGGGATCGAACACCGGGGAGCTGTTTTTT. Residues: CASWGSNTGELFF.

Only one count was recorded for this clonotype. A clone one base away is much larger, so this may be a read error. The chain recombines TRBV7-6 with TRBJ2-3, with 8 bases that match TRBD1. Germline V gives CDR1 SGHVS, CDR2 FNYEAQ. The CDR3 runs 16 residues. The DNA of the CDR3 is TGTGTCAGCAGCCCCAGACAGGGGATAGACACAGATACGCAGTATTTT. As protein: CVSSPRQGIDTDTQYF. Full variable domain (rest looked up from reference TRBV7-6 and TRBJ2-3): GAGVSQSPRYKVTKRGQDVALRCDPISGHVSLYWYRQALGQGPEFLTYFNYEAQQDKSGLPNDRFSAERPEGSISTLTIQRTEQRDSAMYRCVSSPRQGIDTDTQYFGPGTRLTVL.

This clonotype was counted only a few times. The rearrangement links TRBV6-2 or TRBV6-3 to TRBJ2-7; D is unresolved. V was trimmed by 10 bases and J by 3 bases, leaving 7 bases between them. Germline CDR1 is MNHEY and CDR2 is SVGEGT. The length of the CDR3 is 10 residues. CDR3 residues: CATRSYEQYF. CDR3 DNA sequence: TGTGCCACTCGGAGCTACGAGCAGTACTTC.